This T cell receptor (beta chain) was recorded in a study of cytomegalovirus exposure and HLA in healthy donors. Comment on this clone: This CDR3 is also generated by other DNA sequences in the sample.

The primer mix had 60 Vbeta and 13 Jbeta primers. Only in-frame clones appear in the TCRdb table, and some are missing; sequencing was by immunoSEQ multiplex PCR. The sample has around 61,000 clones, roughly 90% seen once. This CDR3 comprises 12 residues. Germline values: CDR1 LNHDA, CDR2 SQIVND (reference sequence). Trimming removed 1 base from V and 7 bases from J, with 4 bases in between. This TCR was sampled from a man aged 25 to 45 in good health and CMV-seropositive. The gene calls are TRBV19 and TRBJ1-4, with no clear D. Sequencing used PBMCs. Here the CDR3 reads CASSIAGEKLFF. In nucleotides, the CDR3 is TGTGCCAGTAGTATAGCAGGTGAAAAACTGTTTTTT.